This T cell receptor beta chain stems from a study of T cell responses to AZD1222 COVID-19 vaccine. Study-wide results and caveats: Clonal diversity may have been underestimated, and the donors were mostly white British, with more females than males. Sampled repertoires all dated from after the peak T cell response. Reports indicate that nearly half of spike-specific TCRs are directed at unmutated variant regions. A rise in Spike-specific TCR breadth and depth followed two AZD1222 doses.

The repertoire was sequenced with immunoSEQ multiplex PCR; TCRdb's copy has only in-frame clones and lacks some. The sample records approximately 180,000 clones, roughly nine tenths being singletons. Trimming removed 5 bases from V and 4 bases from J, with 14 bases in between. The CDR3 has 14 amino acids. Germline assignment: CDR1 ENHRY and CDR2 SYGVKD. Worth noting for this clone: As yet, its antigen is unknown.

Specimen: peripheral blood, collected 28 days after the second dose of the MenACWY control vaccine. The clonotype was recovered from an adult who received the MenACWY meningococcal vaccine as a control. The chain links TRBV10-3 to TRBJ1-1, with a weak D call TRBD1 (6 bases). CDR3 DNA: TGTGCCATCAGTACAGGGTTCTCGGTCACTGAAGCTTTCTTT. Translating gives CAISTGFSVTEAFF.